The 8 T cell receptor beta chains below were found in one sample sequenced in a study of T cell responses to AZD1222 COVID-19 vaccine. Sequencing used immunoSEQ multiplex PCR; TCRdb keeps in-frame clones, though not all of them. This sample has approximately 160,000 clones, with roughly 88% found just once. Sequences were derived from peripheral blood, sampled on day 0 of AZD1222 vaccination. Every receptor here comes from an adult in good health.

This clone was counted between two and nine times. The chain combines TRBV2 with TRBJ1-1, with TRBD1 matching over 8 bases. V lost 7 bases and J lost 4; bases outside the gene matches: 8. This CDR3 spans 14 amino acids. Per germline, CDR1 SNHLY and CDR2 FYNNEI. CDR3 in DNA: TGTGCCAGCACCAGACAGGGGACGAGCACTGAAGCTTTCTTT. Protein sequence: CASTRQGTSTEAFF. Full variable domain (outside the CDR3, taken from reference TRBV2 and TRBJ1-1): EPEVTQTPSHQVTQMGQEVILRCVPISNHLYFYWYRQILGQKVEFLVSFYNNEISEKSEIFDDQFSVERPDGSNFTLKIRSTKLEDSAMYFCASTRQGTSTEAFFGQGTRLTVV.

J is TRBJ1-2 and V is TRBV5-6; no clear D gene. The CDR3 has 13 residues. Between the trimmed V and J ends, which lost 2 bases and 7 bases, there was a span of 12 bases. Germline loops: CDR1 SGHDT, CDR2 YYEEEE. CDR3 DNA sequence: TGTGCCAGCAGCTTACGGGCCGCAAGTGGCTACACCTTC. Amino acid sequence: CASSLRAASGYTF.

The chain combines TRBV7-9 with TRBJ2-7; TRBD1 matches at 8 bases. Germline lookup yields CDR1 SEHNR and CDR2 FQNEAQ (reference sequence). This CDR3 contains 15 residues. Losses at the gene ends were 4 bases for V and 1 base for J; bases not matched to a gene: 6. In nucleotides, the CDR3 is TGTGCCAGCAGCTCCCGGGACAGGAGATCCTACGAGCAGTACTTC. This encodes CASSSRDRRSYEQYF.

CDR3 bases: TGTGCCAGTACCGACAGCTGGAATTCACCCCTCCACTTT. Translated: CASTDSWNSPLHF. J is TRBJ1-6 and V is TRBV19; tentative D call: TRBD1 (5 bases). This CDR3 comprises 13 residues. V was trimmed by 7 bases and J by 7 bases, leaving 11 bases between them. Germline assignment: CDR1 LNHDA and CDR2 SQIVND (reference sequence).

This clone was seen a single time. The J gene is TRBJ1-2, the V gene TRBV4-2; maybe TRBD1 (6 bases). Germline CDR1 reads LGHNA; CDR2 reads YNFKEQ. The V end was cut by 3 bases, the J end by 3 bases, with 17 bases between. The CDR3 is made up of 16 amino acids. The CDR3 loop is CASSQTVGQSYYGYTF. The CDR3 DNA reads as TGTGCCAGCAGCCAGACGGTTGGACAGTCCTACTATGGCTACACCTTC.

The chain links TRBV7-6 to TRBJ1-1, with no clear D. CDR1 is SGHVS, CDR2 FNYEAQ, per germline. V lost 1 base to trimming and J lost 6 bases, with 15 bases between them. This CDR3 is built from 15 residues. The CDR3 loop reads CASSLGVGGSAEAFF. The DNA for the CDR3 is TGTGCCAGCAGCTTAGGCGTCGGCGGGAGCGCTGAAGCTTTCTTT.

The genes are TRBV7-9 and TRBJ1-5; TRBD1 is a possible D gene (5 bases). The CDR3 is 18 residues long. Germline V CDR1 and CDR2: SEHNR, FQNEAQ (reference sequence). The V gene lost 0 bases and the J gene lost 2 bases, with 17 bases spanning the gap. The CDR3 is CASSLAQGSGLGNQPQHF. The CDR3 region has the DNA TGTGCCAGCAGCTTAGCGCAGGGATCAGGGTTGGGCAATCAGCCCCAGCATTTT.

This chain joins TRBV6-5 and TRBJ2-7; D is ambiguous. Germline CDR1 MNHEY, CDR2 SVGAGI. Trimming removed 6 bases from V and 0 bases from J, with 15 bases in between. The CDR3 loop spans 15 amino acids. The CDR3 region has the DNA TGTGCCAGCAGCTTATTTAGTGGAAACTCCTACGAGCAGTACTTC. Its translation is CASSLFSGNSYEQYF.